This T cell receptor (beta chain) was observed in a study of cytomegalovirus exposure and HLA in healthy donors. Broader study findings: Cytomegalovirus association was assigned to more than 150 TCR beta chains.

With regard to this clone: The antigen is undetermined.

Only in-frame clones appear in the TCRdb table, and some are missing; sequencing was by immunoSEQ multiplex PCR. The sample lists 150,000 or so clones, around 90% occurring once. This CDR3 region has 14 residues. Germline values: CDR1 SEHNR, CDR2 FQNEAQ (reference sequence). V lost 5 bases, J lost 3 bases, and 11 bases lay in between. Input material: PBMCs. This clonotype was sampled from a woman aged 25-40 years in good health and CMV-seropositive. The rearrangement links TRBV7-9 to TRBJ2-1; the D gene is possibly TRBD2 (6 bases). The CDR3 nucleotides are TGTGCCAGCAGCCTCCGACTAGACTACAATGAGCAGTTCTTC. Its translation: CASSLRLDYNEQFF.